The clone carrying this T cell receptor beta chain was recorded a few times. The antigen is undetermined. The data originate from a study of OX40 agonist ivuxolimab in advanced cancers. Study background: The dose-escalation cohort had hepatocellular carcinoma, melanoma, renal cell or head and neck cancer.

Study-wide results and limits: Also present in some nonresponders was a low level of normalized T-cell clonal expansion.

V dropped 5 bases and J dropped 6 bases, with 10 bases sitting between them. Per the germline V gene, CDR1 is SEHNR and CDR2 is FQNEAQ (reference sequence). The CDR3 consists of 12 residues. The table came from immunoSEQ multiplex PCR; TCRdb's copy has only in-frame clones and leaves some out. The sample lists about 35,000 clones; 92% were seen once. V gene TRBV7-9 combines with J gene TRBJ1-1; D is unresolved. This TCR derives from an adult with an advanced solid tumor such as melanoma, head and neck, liver or kidney cancer. The sequencing used CD4+ or CD8+ T cells sorted from blood, collected in a trial of the OX40 agonist ivuxolimab. The CDR3 is CASSLGVSEAFF. The CDR3 DNA reads as TGTGCCAGCAGCCTTGGGGTCTCTGAAGCTTTCTTT.